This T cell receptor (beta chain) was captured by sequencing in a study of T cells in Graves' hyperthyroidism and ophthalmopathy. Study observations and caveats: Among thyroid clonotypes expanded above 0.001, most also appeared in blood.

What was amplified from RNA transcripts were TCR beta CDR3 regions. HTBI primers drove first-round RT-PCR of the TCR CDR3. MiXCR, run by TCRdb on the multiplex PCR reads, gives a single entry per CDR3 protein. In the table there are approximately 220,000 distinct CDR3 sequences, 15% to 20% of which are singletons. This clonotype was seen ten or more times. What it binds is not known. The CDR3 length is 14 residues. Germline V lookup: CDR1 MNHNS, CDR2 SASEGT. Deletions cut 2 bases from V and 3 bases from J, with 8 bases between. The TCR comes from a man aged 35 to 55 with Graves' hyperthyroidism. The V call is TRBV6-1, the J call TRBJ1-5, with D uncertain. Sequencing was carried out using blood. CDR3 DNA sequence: TGTGCCAGCAGTGAACGCCATTTCAATCAGCCCCAGCATTTT. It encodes CASSERHFNQPQHF.